This T cell receptor (beta chain) was found in a study of T cell responses to AZD1222 COVID-19 vaccine. Whole-study results and caveats: Nearly half of spike-specific TCRs reportedly target variant regions that are unmutated in the B.1.351 and B.1.1.7 variants.

This CDR3 comprises 16 residues. The J segment lost 5 bases and the V segment lost 4 bases, leaving 9 bases of the junction unmatched. Germline assignment: CDR1 MDHEN and CDR2 SYDVKM. In the case of this clone: Its antigen remains unknown.

Assay used: immunoSEQ multiplex PCR; TCRdb lists only in-frame clones, some missing. The sample consists of roughly 110,000 clones, approximately 87% of them appearing once. The chain couples TRBV28 to TRBJ1-5; 9 bases fit TRBD1. This clonotype was sampled from an adult in good health. Source: peripheral blood, taken on day 0 of AZD1222 vaccination. The CDR3 DNA follows: TGTGCCAGCAGTTCCCATACAGGGGGCATGGATCAGCCCCAGCATTTT. As protein: CASSSHTGGMDQPQHF.